These 24 T cell receptor beta chains were all obtained from the same sample, sequenced in a study of low-dose radiotherapy and immunotherapy resistance in tumors (dated 2022 in TCRdb). Explained via the paper, the time point label denotes: before trial treatment. Sequencing took place on an Illumina HiSeq 2500. First-strand cDNA was synthesized with Superscript III and a set of TRAV- and TRBV-specific primers, covering both TCRalpha and TCRbeta chains. TCRs were amplified for about 19 PCR cycles with Phusion, using a constant-region primer paired with the adapter attached to the V primers. TCRdb reworked the public reads: Q25 trimming with fastp, MiXCR clone assembly, productive beta chains retained. Rows are combined by CDR3 protein, so each entry shows the most common genes and DNA. Across this sample there are roughly 54,000 distinct CDR3 sequences, with approximately 25% seen only once. Clones ranked in the top ten supply 5.7% of the sample.

The material was PBMCs, obtained before treatment. These receptors were collected from a male donor with prostate cancer.

The sample holds many counts of this clonotype. The V call is TRBV25-1, the J call TRBJ2-3; D may be TRBD2 (6 bases). The CDR3 is made up of 14 amino acids. V was cut by 4 bases and J by 0 bases, with 8 bases left in between. CDR1 is MGHDK and CDR2 is SYGVNS in the germline V gene. In nucleotides, the CDR3 is TGTGCCAGCAGTGGTCTAGCGAGCACAGATACGCAGTATTTT. Amino acids: CASSGLASTDTQYF.

Many counts were recorded for this clonotype. This chain joins TRBV28 and TRBJ1-5; unclear D gene. CDR1 and CDR2 from the germline V gene are MDHEN and SYDVKM. CDR3 size: 14 residues. Trimming took off 6 bases at V and 1 base at J, with 10 bases between the two ends. The chain's CDR3 is CASRSSGSNQPQHF. In DNA, the CDR3 is TGTGCCAGCAGGAGTAGCGGGAGCAATCAGCCCCAGCATTTT.

The rearrangement joins TRBV25-1 to TRBJ2-7; 8 nucleotides agree with TRBD1. With V trimmed by 7 bases and J by 5 bases, 7 bases remained unmatched. Germline V gene sequence: CDR1 MGHDK, CDR2 SYGVNS. This CDR3 is 13 amino acids long. The CDR3 bases are TGTGCCAGCAAAGACAGGGGTTTCGACGAGCAGTACTTC. This sequence encodes CASKDRGFDEQYF.

This clonotype has ten or more counts. The chain uses TRBV29-1 and TRBJ2-3; the match to TRBD1 covers 10 bases. CDR1 and CDR2 from the germline V gene are SQVTM and ANQGSEA. After removal of 7 bases from V and 6 bases from J, the junction contained 4 bases not matched to a gene. This CDR3 region has 12 residues. The CDR3 region has the DNA TGCAGCGGAGACAGGGGGCCTGATACGCAGTATTTT. Its translation is CSGDRGPDTQYF.

The genes are TRBV30 and TRBJ1-1, with D maybe TRBD1 (5 bases). This CDR3 spans 15 amino acids. The germline CDR1 and CDR2 sequences are GTSNPN and SVGIG (reference sequence). Between the trimmed V and J ends, which lost 5 bases and 1 base, there was a span of 17 bases. The CDR3 loop is CAWGISGTTNTEAFF. CDR3 bases: TGTGCCTGGGGGATCTCCGGGACGACGAACACTGAAGCTTTCTTT.

The chain has TRBV29-1 and TRBJ1-2, with 7 bases lining up with TRBD1. With V trimmed by 6 bases and J by 6 bases, 7 bases remained unmatched. The CDR3 spans 12 residues. CDR1 is SQVTM and CDR2 is ANQGSEA in the germline V gene. This chain's CDR3 is CSVPQGGDGYTF. CDR3 coding DNA: TGCAGCGTCCCCCAGGGGGGGGATGGCTACACCTTC.

The chain couples TRBV6-2 or TRBV6-3 to TRBJ2-3, with D possibly being TRBD1 (6 bases). The CDR3 is made up of 15 amino acids. Trimming removed 4 bases at V and 3 bases at J, with 14 bases between. Germline V gene sequence: CDR1 MNHEY, CDR2 SVGEGT. The chain's CDR3 is CASSWGQFGTDTQYF. CDR3 nucleotide sequence: TGTGCCAGCAGTTGGGGGCAGTTTGGGACAGATACGCAGTATTTT.

This clonotype was seen ten or more times. The chain employs TRBV27 and TRBJ1-5; D unclear. V lost 7 bases to trimming and J lost 7 bases, with 11 bases between them. CDR3 length: 12 amino acids. Per germline, CDR1 MNHEY and CDR2 SMNVEV (reference sequence). CDR3 sequence reads: CASTGRLQPQHF. The CDR3, as DNA: TGTGCCAGCACAGGCAGGTTACAGCCCCAGCATTTT.

This clonotype showed up many times. V usage is TRBV3-1 and J usage is TRBJ2-5, with TRBD2 matching 9 bases. Per the germline V gene, CDR1 is LGHDT and CDR2 is YNNKEL (reference sequence). The junction had 6 bases not matched to a gene; V was cut back by 2 bases and J by 8 bases. CDR3 size: 14 residues. The CDR3 bases are TGTGCCAGCAGCCAACCGGCGGGGGGGCTCACCCAGTACTTC. Its translation is CASSQPAGGLTQYF.

This clonotype turned up a few times. The chain employs TRBV27 and TRBJ2-5, with a tentative D call TRBD1 (6 bases). Looked up from germline, CDR1 is MNHEY and CDR2 is SMNVEV (reference sequence). This CDR3 region has 14 residues. Trimming cost V 3 bases and J 4 bases, with 12 bases left between them. The CDR3: CASSLVLGGETQYF. CDR3 in DNA: TGTGCCAGCAGTTTGGTTCTAGGGGGAGAGACCCAGTACTTC.

Concerning this clonotype itself: A much bigger clone sits one base away, suggesting this may be a read error. The chain combines TRBV30 with TRBJ1-5; a possible D gene is TRBD1 (6 bases). Trimming stripped 2 bases from V and 5 bases from J, with 10 bases between. This CDR3 spans 13 amino acids. The germline V gene encodes CDR1 GTSNPN and CDR2 SVGIG (reference sequence). The CDR3 loop reads CAWSQGCDQPQHF. CDR3 DNA: TGTGCCTGGAGTCAGGGGTGCGATCAGCCCCAGCATTTT.

This clonotype was observed at least ten times. The chain recombines TRBV28 with TRBJ2-5; D may match TRBD1 or TRBD2 (6 bases each). Germline V lookup: CDR1 MDHEN, CDR2 SYDVKM. CDR3 length equals 16 residues. Trimming took 4 bases from V and 1 from J, leaving 16 bases between them. CDR3 loop: CASSSGGLKGQETQYF. CDR3 sequence (DNA): TGTGCCAGCAGTTCCGGGGGCCTGAAAGGCCAAGAGACCCAGTACTTC.

This clonotype occurred many times. This chain uses TRBV29-1 with TRBJ1-2; no clear D. This CDR3 spans 12 amino acids. Germline V gene data show CDR1 as SQVTM and CDR2 as ANQGSEA. V was clipped by 4 bases and J by 1 base, with 7 bases between them. CDR3 sequence reads: CSVVSYNYGYTF. The CDR3 DNA follows: TGCAGCGTTGTCAGTTATAACTATGGCTACACCTTC.

This clonotype was detected many times. This chain uses TRBV12-5 with TRBJ2-2; D uncertain. This CDR3 comprises 14 residues. Trimming took off 5 bases at V and 8 bases at J, with 15 bases between the two ends. Germline V gives CDR1 LGHNT, CDR2 FRNRAP. The DNA of the CDR3 is TGTGCTAGTGGTCCGGGCGAGAGGATGGGGGAGCTGTTTTTT. This translates into CASGPGERMGELFF.

Of note for this clonotype: A far larger clone is only one base removed, so a read error is likely. The gene calls are TRBV7-9 and TRBJ2-7; D possibly corresponds to TRBD2 (5 bases). V gave up 6 bases and J gave up 1 base, with 25 bases separating them. The CDR3 runs 18 residues. Germline CDR1 reads SEHNR; CDR2 reads FQNEAQ (reference sequence). CDR3 loop: CASSLGGEGVRPSYEQYF. The CDR3 DNA is TGTGCCAGCAGTTTGGGTGGTGAGGGCGTGCGGCCGTCCTACGAGCAGTACTTC.

This clonotype was counted between two and nine times. The chain recombines TRBV6-2 or TRBV6-3 with TRBJ1-1; no definite D call. Germline lookup yields CDR1 MNHEY and CDR2 SVGEGT. The ends were cut back, 7 bases at V and 1 base at J, with 16 bases in the middle. This CDR3 has 15 residues. Here the CDR3 DNA reads TGTGCCAGCACCCTTTTTCAGGCGGGGAACACTGAAGCTTTCTTT. It codes for CASTLFQAGNTEAFF.

V gene TRBV20-1 combines with J gene TRBJ2-1; maybe TRBD2 (5 bases). The ends were cut back, 6 bases at V and 4 bases at J, with 16 bases in the middle. Per germline, CDR1 DFQATT and CDR2 SNEGSKA (reference sequence). This CDR3 has 14 amino acids. The CDR3: CSARTRRSYNEQFF. The DNA for the CDR3 is TGCAGTGCGAGAACTAGAAGGTCTTACAATGAGCAGTTCTTC.

This clonotype was recorded at least ten times. The chain uses TRBV30 and TRBJ2-7; TRBD1 agrees at 7 bases. The CDR3 is made up of 14 amino acids. Germline lookup yields CDR1 GTSNPN and CDR2 SVGIG (reference sequence). J was trimmed by 12 bases and V by 2 bases; bases with no gene match: 16. The CDR3 spells CAWSSGQPLDSWYF. The CDR3 DNA reads TGTGCCTGGAGTTCGGGACAGCCGCTGGATTCGTGGTACTTC.

This clonotype appeared many times. The chain uses TRBV20-1 and TRBJ2-5; D is uncertain. V dropped 6 bases and J dropped 3 bases, with 8 bases sitting between them. Germline loops: CDR1 DFQATT, CDR2 SNEGSKA (reference sequence). The CDR3 is made up of 11 amino acids. Here the CDR3 DNA reads TGCAGTGCCCCTGGAGAAGAGACCCAGTACTTC. This gives the protein CSAPGEETQYF.

At least ten counts were recorded for this clonotype. J is TRBJ2-1 and V is TRBV6-5, with 8 bases matching TRBD2. Germline V gene sequence: CDR1 MNHEY, CDR2 SVGAGI. Trimming removed 5 bases from V and 4 bases from J; junction bases left unmatched: 13. The CDR3 is made up of 17 amino acids. The CDR3 loop reads CASSTRGREGNYNEQFF. CDR3 nucleotide sequence: TGTGCCAGCAGTACCCGTGGTCGGGAGGGCAATTACAATGAGCAGTTCTTC.

This clonotype was seen many times. The V gene is TRBV2, the J gene TRBJ1-3, with D possibly being TRBD1 (5 bases). Trimming stripped 6 bases from V and 0 bases from J, with 6 bases between. Germline CDR1 and CDR2: SNHLY and FYNNEI. CDR3 length: 13 residues. This CDR3 reads CASRDNSGNTIYF. Here the CDR3 DNA reads TGTGCCAGCAGGGACAACTCTGGAAACACCATATATTTT.

This clonotype was picked up many times. This chain links TRBV5-1 with TRBJ2-1, with TRBD2 matching over 7 bases. V lost 0 bases to trimming and J lost 4 bases; unmatched junction nucleotides: 4. The germline V gene has CDR1 SGHRS and CDR2 YFSETQ. The CDR3 has 15 residues. In DNA form, the CDR3 reads TGCGCCAGCAGCTTGGCCGGGGGACTATACAATGAGCAGTTCTTC. Protein sequence: CASSLAGGLYNEQFF.

This clonotype was detected ten times or more. The chain carries TRBV28 and TRBJ1-6; D is undetermined. Germline assignment: CDR1 MDHEN and CDR2 SYDVKM. Trimming removed 6 bases from V and 4 bases from J, with 13 bases in between. The CDR3 length is 15 residues. The CDR3 DNA sequence: TGTGCCAGCAGGATGAGCACGGGGTATAATTCACCCCTCCACTTT. Translating gives CASRMSTGYNSPLHF.

This clonotype was counted many times. The chain has TRBV6-8 and TRBJ2-1; 13 bases are shared with TRBD2. The trim removed 0 bases at V and 9 bases at J, leaving 11 bases unmatched. The CDR3 is 18 residues long. Germline CDR1 and CDR2: MNHGY and SAAAGT. For the CDR3, the DNA is TGTGCCAGCAGTTACTCGACACTAGCGGGGGGGCCGAGTACTGAGCAGTTCTTC. Translation gives CASSYSTLAGGPSTEQFF.